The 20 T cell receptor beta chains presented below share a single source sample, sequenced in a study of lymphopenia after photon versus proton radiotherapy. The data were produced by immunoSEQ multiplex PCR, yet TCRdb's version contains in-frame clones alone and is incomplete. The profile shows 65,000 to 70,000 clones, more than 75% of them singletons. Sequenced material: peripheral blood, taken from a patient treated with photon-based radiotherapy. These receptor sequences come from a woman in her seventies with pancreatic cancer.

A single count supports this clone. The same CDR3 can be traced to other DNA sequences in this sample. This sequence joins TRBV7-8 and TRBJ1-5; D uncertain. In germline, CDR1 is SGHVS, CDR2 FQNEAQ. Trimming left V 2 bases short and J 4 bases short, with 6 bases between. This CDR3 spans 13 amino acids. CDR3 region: CASSLWENQPQHF. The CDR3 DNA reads TGTGCCAGCAGCTTATGGGAAAATCAGCCCCAGCATTTT.

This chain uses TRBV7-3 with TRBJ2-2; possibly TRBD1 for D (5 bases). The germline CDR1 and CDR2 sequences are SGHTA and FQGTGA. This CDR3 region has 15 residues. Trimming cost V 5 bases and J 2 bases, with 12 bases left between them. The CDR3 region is CASSPDSYNTGELFF. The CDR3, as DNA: TGTGCCAGCAGCCCCGACAGTTATAACACCGGGGAGCTGTTTTTT.

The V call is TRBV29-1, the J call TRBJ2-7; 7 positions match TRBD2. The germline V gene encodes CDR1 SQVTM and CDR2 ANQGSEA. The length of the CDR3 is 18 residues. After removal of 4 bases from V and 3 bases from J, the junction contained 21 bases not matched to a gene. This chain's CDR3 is CSVAGGGQLASNYYEQYF. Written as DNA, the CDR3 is TGCAGCGTTGCAGGAGGAGGCCAACTAGCGTCGAACTACTACGAGCAGTACTTC.

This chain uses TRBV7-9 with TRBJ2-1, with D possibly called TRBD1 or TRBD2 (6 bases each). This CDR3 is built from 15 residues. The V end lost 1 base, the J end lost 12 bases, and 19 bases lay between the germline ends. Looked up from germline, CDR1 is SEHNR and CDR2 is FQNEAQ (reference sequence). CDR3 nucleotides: TGTGCCAGCAGCTTAGGCAGTCCCCCGGAGGGGGGGCAGTTCTTC. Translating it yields CASSLGSPPEGGQFF.

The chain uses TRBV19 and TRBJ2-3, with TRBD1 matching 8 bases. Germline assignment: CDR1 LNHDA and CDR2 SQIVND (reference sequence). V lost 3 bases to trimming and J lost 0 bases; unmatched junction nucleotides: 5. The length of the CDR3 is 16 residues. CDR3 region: CASSIQGAPSTDTQYF. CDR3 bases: TGTGCCAGTAGTATCCAGGGGGCGCCTAGCACAGATACGCAGTATTTT.

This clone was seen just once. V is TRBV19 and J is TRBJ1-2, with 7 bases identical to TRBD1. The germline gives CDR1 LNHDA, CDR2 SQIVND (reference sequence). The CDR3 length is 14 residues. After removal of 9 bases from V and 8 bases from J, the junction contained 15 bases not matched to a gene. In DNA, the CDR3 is TGTGCCAGAGTCACACCGGGACAGAGGGGAGGCTACACCTTC. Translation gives CARVTPGQRGGYTF.

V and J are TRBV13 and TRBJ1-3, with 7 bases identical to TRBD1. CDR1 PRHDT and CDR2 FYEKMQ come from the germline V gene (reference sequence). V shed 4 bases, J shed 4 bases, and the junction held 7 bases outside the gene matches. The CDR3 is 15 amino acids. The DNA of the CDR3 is TGTGCCAGCAGCTACCCAACAGGGGTGGGAAACACCATATATTTT. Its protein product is CASSYPTGVGNTIYF.

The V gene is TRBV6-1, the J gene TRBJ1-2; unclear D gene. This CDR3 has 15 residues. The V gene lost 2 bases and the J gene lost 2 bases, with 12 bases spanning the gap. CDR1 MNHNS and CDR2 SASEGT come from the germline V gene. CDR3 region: CASSESEGWNYGYTF. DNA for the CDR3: TGTGCCAGCAGTGAAAGCGAAGGGTGGAACTATGGCTACACCTTC.

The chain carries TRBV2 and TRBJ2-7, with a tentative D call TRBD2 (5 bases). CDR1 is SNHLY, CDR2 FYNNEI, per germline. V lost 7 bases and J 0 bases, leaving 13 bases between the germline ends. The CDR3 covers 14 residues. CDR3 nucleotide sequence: TGTGCCAGCACCAGGACTGGAATCTCCTACGAGCAGTACTTC. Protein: CASTRTGISYEQYF.

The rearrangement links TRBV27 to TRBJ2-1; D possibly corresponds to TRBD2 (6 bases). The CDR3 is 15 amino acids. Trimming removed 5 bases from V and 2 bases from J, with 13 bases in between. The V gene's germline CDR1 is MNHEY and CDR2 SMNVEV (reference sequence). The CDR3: CASSAWTTPYNEQFF. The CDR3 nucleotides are TGTGCCAGCAGTGCCTGGACTACCCCCTACAATGAGCAGTTCTTC.

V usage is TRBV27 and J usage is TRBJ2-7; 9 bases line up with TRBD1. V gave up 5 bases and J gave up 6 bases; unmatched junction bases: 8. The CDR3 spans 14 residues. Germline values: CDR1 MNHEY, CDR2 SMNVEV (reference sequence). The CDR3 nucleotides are TGTGCCAGCAGTCTATTAAGGACAGGGGCCGAGCAGTACTTC. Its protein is CASSLLRTGAEQYF.

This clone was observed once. The CDR3 sequence: CASSLRLAASYEQYF. DNA of the CDR3: TGTGCCAGCAGCTTAAGACTAGCGGCCTCCTACGAGCAGTACTTC. The chain uses TRBV11-2 and TRBJ2-7; 9 nucleotides match TRBD2. Germline V gene lookup returns CDR1 SGHAT and CDR2 FQNNGV. J lost 0 bases, V lost 2 bases, and 2 bases had no gene match. The CDR3 consists of 15 residues. The complete variable domain, with remaining parts taken from reference TRBV11-2 and TRBJ2-7, reads EAGVAQSPRYKIIEKRQSVAFWCNPISGHATLYWYQQILGQGPKLLIQFQNNGVVDDSQLPKDRFSAERLKGVDSTLKIQPAKLEDSAVYLCASSLRLAASYEQYFGPGTRLTVT.

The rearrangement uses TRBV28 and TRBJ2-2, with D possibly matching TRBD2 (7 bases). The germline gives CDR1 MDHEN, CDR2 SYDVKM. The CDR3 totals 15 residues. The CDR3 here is CVCGSSRGYTGELFF. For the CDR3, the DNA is TGTGTATGCGGGAGTTCCAGGGGATACACCGGGGAGCTGTTTTTT.

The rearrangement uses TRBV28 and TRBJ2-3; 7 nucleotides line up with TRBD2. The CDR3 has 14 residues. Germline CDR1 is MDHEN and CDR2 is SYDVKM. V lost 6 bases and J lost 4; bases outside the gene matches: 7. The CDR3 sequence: CASSETAGADTQYF. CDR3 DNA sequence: TGTGCCAGCAGCGAGACTGCGGGGGCAGATACGCAGTATTTT.

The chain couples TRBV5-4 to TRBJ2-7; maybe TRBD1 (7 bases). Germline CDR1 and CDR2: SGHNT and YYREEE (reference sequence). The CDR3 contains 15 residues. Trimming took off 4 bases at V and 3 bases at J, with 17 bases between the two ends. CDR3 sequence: CASSEQGRRGYEQYF. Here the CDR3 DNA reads TGTGCCAGCAGCGAACAGGGGCGGAGGGGCTACGAGCAGTACTTC.

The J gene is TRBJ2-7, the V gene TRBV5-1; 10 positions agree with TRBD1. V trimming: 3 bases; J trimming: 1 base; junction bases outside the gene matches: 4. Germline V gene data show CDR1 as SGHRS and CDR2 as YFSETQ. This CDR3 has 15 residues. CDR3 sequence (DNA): TGCGCCAGCAGCTGGGACAGGGGTGAGTCCTACGAGCAGTACTTC. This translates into CASSWDRGESYEQYF.

CDR3 sequence (DNA): TGTGCCAGCAGCCGACAGGGCGGGAAATTCTACGAGCAGTACTTC. This gives the protein CASSRQGGKFYEQYF. The chain uses TRBV7-6 and TRBJ2-7, with D tentatively TRBD1 (7 bases). Trimming took off 5 bases at V and 3 bases at J, with 17 bases between the two ends. The length of the CDR3 is 15 residues. Germline loops: CDR1 SGHVS, CDR2 FNYEAQ.

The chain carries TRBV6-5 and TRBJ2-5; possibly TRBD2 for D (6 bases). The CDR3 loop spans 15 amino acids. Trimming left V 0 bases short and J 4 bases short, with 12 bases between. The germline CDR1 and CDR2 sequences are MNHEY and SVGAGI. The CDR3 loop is CASSYSSLGGETQYF. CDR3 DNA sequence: TGTGCCAGCAGTTACTCGAGTCTGGGAGGAGAGACCCAGTACTTC.

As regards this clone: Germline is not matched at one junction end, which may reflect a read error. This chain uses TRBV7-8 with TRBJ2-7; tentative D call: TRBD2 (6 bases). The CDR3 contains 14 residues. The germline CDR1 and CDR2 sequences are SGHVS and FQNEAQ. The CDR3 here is CASSSRVSGTEGNF. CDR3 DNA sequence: TGTGCCAGCAGCAGCCGGGTCAGTGGAACGGAGGGAAACTTC.

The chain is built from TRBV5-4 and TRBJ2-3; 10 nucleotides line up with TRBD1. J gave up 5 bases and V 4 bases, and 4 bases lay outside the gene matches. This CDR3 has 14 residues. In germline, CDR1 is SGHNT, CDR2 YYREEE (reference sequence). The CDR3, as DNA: TGTGCCAGCAGCAGCCGGACAGGGGGAGATACGCAGTATTTT. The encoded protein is CASSSRTGGDTQYF.